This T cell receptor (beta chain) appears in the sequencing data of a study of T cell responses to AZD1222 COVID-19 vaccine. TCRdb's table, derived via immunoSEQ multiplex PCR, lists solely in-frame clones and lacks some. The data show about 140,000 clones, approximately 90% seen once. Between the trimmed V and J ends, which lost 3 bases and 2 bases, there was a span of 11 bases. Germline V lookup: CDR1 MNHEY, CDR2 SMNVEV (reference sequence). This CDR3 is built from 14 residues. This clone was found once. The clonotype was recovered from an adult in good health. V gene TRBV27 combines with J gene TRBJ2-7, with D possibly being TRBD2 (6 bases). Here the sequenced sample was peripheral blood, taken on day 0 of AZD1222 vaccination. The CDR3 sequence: CASSFLGGPYEQYF. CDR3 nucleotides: TGTGCCAGCAGTTTTCTCGGGGGACCCTACGAGCAGTACTTC.